These T cell receptor beta chains were read from a single sample in a study of blood T cell repertoires in COVID-19. Data came from immunoSEQ multiplex PCR; TCRdb stores just in-frame clones and leaves some out. There are about 290,000 clones in the sample; roughly 90% occur only once, and around 10% lies in the top ten. Sequenced input: peripheral blood. These receptors were obtained from a woman aged 30 to 39 with COVID-19, enrolled during active disease. CDR3s include the opening cysteine and the closing phenylalanine or tryptophan. A D gene is named only where the DNA matches it firmly. Some rows have no size entry. The others give once, few or many, or a class for an expanded clone.

V: TRBV2; J: TRBJ2-1; size: NA; D: NA; CDR3: CASDWRGADNEQFF; DNA: TGTGCCAGTGACTGGCGGGGAGCGGATAATGAGCAGTTCTTC
V: TRBV2; J: TRBJ2-5; size: once; D: NA; CDR3: CASTPGYQETQYF; DNA: TGTGCCAGCACTCCCGGGTACCAAGAGACCCAGTACTTC
V: TRBV11-2; J: TRBJ1-5; size: NA; D: TRBD1; CDR3: CASSLGQGNSNQPQHF; DNA: TGTGCCAGCAGCCTAGGACAGGGTAATAGCAATCAGCCCCAGCATTTT
V: TRBV7-9; J: TRBJ2-5; size: NA; D: TRBD1; CDR3: CASRSTGVGETQYF; DNA: TGTGCCAGCAGATCGACAGGGGTGGGAGAGACCCAGTACTTC
V: TRBV28; J: TRBJ2-3; size: NA; D: TRBD2; CDR3: CASSNGRRTTDTQYF; DNA: TGTGCCAGCAGCAACGGGAGGCGGACTACAGATACGCAGTATTTT
V: TRBV20-1; J: TRBJ2-7; size: NA; D: NA; CDR3: CSASQGLGGYEQYF; DNA: TGCAGTGCTAGTCAAGGACTCGGGGGCTACGAGCAGTACTTC
V: TRBV6-1; J: TRBJ1-2; size: once; D: NA; CDR3: CASSETLQGNYGYTF; DNA: TGTGCCAGCAGTGAAACTTTACAGGGTAACTATGGCTACACCTTC
V: TRBV27; J: TRBJ1-3; size: NA; D: NA; CDR3: CASSLRGTGNTIYF; DNA: TGTGCCAGCAGTTTAAGGGGGACCGGAAACACCATATATTTT
V: TRBV15; J: TRBJ1-2; size: few; D: NA; CDR3: CATRPRGYSNYGYTF; DNA: TGTGCCACCAGACCTCGGGGATATTCTAACTATGGCTACACCTTC
V: TRBV6-5; J: TRBJ1-1; size: NA; D: NA; CDR3: CASNRVDTEAFF; DNA: TGTGCCAGCAACAGGGTTGATACTGAAGCTTTCTTT
V: TRBV7-2; J: TRBJ1-1; size: NA; D: NA; CDR3: CASSPHPGGTEAFF; DNA: TGTGCCAGCAGCCCCCATCCGGGAGGTACTGAAGCTTTCTTT
V: TRBV2; J: TRBJ1-5; size: NA; D: TRBD1; CDR3: CASSDVWDRVRNQPQHF; DNA: TGTGCCAGCAGTGACGTATGGGACAGGGTGCGCAATCAGCCCCAGCATTTT
V: TRBV7-8; J: TRBJ1-6; size: NA; D: TRBD1; CDR3: CASTFPGQRLLGSPLHF; DNA: TGTGCCAGCACCTTTCCGGGACAGCGACTGCTTGGTTCACCCCTCCACTTT
V: TRBV13; J: TRBJ2-2; size: NA; D: TRBD1; CDR3: CASSPWTGNTGELFF; DNA: TGTGCCAGCAGCCCCTGGACAGGAAACACCGGGGAGCTGTTTTTT
V: TRBV18; J: TRBJ1-2; size: NA; D: TRBD1; CDR3: CASSHNPGQYNYGYTF; DNA: TGTGCCAGCTCACACAATCCGGGACAGTATAACTATGGCTACACCTTC
V: TRBV5-6; J: TRBJ2-3; size: NA; D: NA; CDR3: CASSFRGRGDTQYF; DNA: TGTGCCAGCAGCTTCCGAGGTAGGGGAGATACGCAGTATTTT
V: TRBV6-5; J: TRBJ2-7; size: NA; D: TRBD1; CDR3: CASRGTGSYEQYF; DNA: TGTGCCAGCAGGGGGACAGGTTCTTACGAGCAGTACTTC
V: TRBV27; J: TRBJ1-1; size: once; D: NA; CDR3: CASSLSGGGAFF; DNA: TGTGCCAGCAGTTTATCGGGCGGAGGAGCTTTCTTT
V: TRBV7-9; J: TRBJ2-5; size: NA; D: TRBD2; CDR3: CASSSGGGQETQYF; DNA: TGTGCCAGCAGTAGCGGGGGAGGGCAAGAGACCCAGTACTTC
V: TRBV6-5; J: TRBJ2-5; size: NA; D: NA; CDR3: CASSPGWRETQYF; DNA: TGTGCCAGCAGTCCAGGGTGGCGGGAGACCCAGTACTTC
V: TRBV19; J: TRBJ2-7; size: NA; D: NA; CDR3: CASRSFSYEQYF; DNA: TGTGCCTCGAGATCATTCTCCTACGAGCAGTACTTC
V: TRBV2; J: TRBJ2-3; size: NA; D: TRBD2; CDR3: CASSGAGGPADTQYF; DNA: TGTGCCAGCAGTGGGGCGGGGGGGCCCGCAGATACGCAGTATTTT
V: TRBV27; J: TRBJ1-1; size: NA; D: NA; CDR3: CASSYGRTTEAFF; DNA: TGTGCCAGCAGTTACGGGAGGACCACTGAAGCTTTCTTT
V: TRBV6-6; J: TRBJ2-2; size: NA; D: TRBD2; CDR3: CASSTGLAGAGELFF; DNA: TGTGCCAGCAGTACCGGACTAGCGGGGGCCGGGGAGCTGTTTTTT
V: TRBV7-6; J: TRBJ2-3; size: NA; D: NA; CDR3: CASSLRRGETDTQYF; DNA: TGTGCCAGCAGCTTGCGACGCGGGGAGACAGATACGCAGTATTTT
V: TRBV29-1; J: TRBJ1-3; size: NA; D: TRBD1; CDR3: CSVSGTGTSGNTIYF; DNA: TGCAGCGTGTCCGGGACAGGGACCTCTGGAAACACCATATATTTT
V: TRBV3-1/TRBV3-2; J: TRBJ2-3; size: NA; D: TRBD2; CDR3: CASSHRLADHSVDTQYF; DNA: TGTGCCAGCAGCCACCGACTAGCGGATCACAGCGTGGATACGCAGTATTTT
V: TRBV6-5; J: TRBJ1-4; size: NA; D: TRBD1; CDR3: CASSHGQGKEKLFF; DNA: TGTGCCAGCAGCCATGGACAGGGAAAAGAAAAACTGTTTTTT
V: TRBV21-1; J: TRBJ1-1; size: NA; D: NA; CDR3: CASIPQGSSAFF; DNA: TGTGCCAGCATCCCGCAGGGGTCTTCAGCTTTCTTT
V: TRBV12-3/TRBV12-4; J: TRBJ2-7; size: once; D: NA; CDR3: CASSSRAKYEQYF; DNA: TGTGCCAGCAGTTCGAGGGCCAAATACGAGCAGTACTTC
V: TRBV27; J: TRBJ2-3; size: NA; D: TRBD2; CDR3: CASSFGGELTDTQYF; DNA: TGTGCCAGCAGTTTTGGGGGGGAACTAACAGATACGCAGTATTTT
V: TRBV19; J: TRBJ1-2; size: NA; D: TRBD1; CDR3: CASSIRSRQGANYGYTF; DNA: TGTGCCAGTAGTATCCGGTCGCGACAGGGGGCTAACTATGGCTACACCTTC
V: TRBV10-1; J: TRBJ1-1; size: NA; D: NA; CDR3: CASRPREGTTEAFF; DNA: TGCGCCAGTAGACCAAGGGAGGGGACCACTGAAGCTTTCTTT
V: TRBV24-1; J: TRBJ1-1; size: NA; D: NA; CDR3: CATSGRGTEAFF; DNA: TGTGCCACCAGTGGGAGAGGCACTGAAGCTTTCTTT
V: TRBV3-1/TRBV3-2; J: TRBJ2-7; size: NA; D: TRBD2; CDR3: CASSQHPGLLLYEQYF; DNA: TGTGCCAGCAGCCAACATCCGGGACTATTACTCTACGAGCAGTACTTC
V: TRBV24-1; J: TRBJ2-5; size: NA; D: NA; CDR3: CATSDYPPGTQYF; DNA: TGTGCCACCAGTGATTACCCCCCGGGGACCCAGTACTTC
V: TRBV5-4; J: TRBJ1-1; size: NA; D: NA; CDR3: CASSFNQNTEAFF; DNA: TGTGCCAGCAGCTTCAATCAGAACACTGAAGCTTTCTTT
V: TRBV5-4; J: TRBJ2-1; size: NA; D: TRBD1; CDR3: CASSLPGQGANWQFF; DNA: TGTGCCAGCAGCTTGCCGGGACAGGGGGCCAACTGGCAGTTCTTC
V: TRBV6-5; J: TRBJ2-7; size: NA; D: TRBD1; CDR3: CASSSPGTGGSYEQYF; DNA: TGTGCCAGCAGTTCCCCTGGGACAGGGGGCTCCTACGAGCAGTACTTC
V: TRBV4-2; J: TRBJ1-1; size: NA; D: NA; CDR3: CASSQDGHRGTEAFF; DNA: TGTGCCAGCAGCCAAGACGGACATAGAGGAACTGAAGCTTTCTTT
V: TRBV27; J: TRBJ1-1; size: once; D: NA; CDR3: CASSLSGSVGYTEAFF; DNA: TGTGCCAGCAGTTTATCGGGGAGTGTGGGGTACACTGAAGCTTTCTTT
V: TRBV24-1; J: TRBJ2-2; size: NA; D: NA; CDR3: CATGGANTGELFF; DNA: TGTGCCACCGGGGGGGCCAACACCGGGGAGCTGTTTTTT
V: TRBV19; J: TRBJ1-1; size: NA; D: TRBD1; CDR3: CASSIPGQGRPEAFF; DNA: TGTGCCAGTAGTATCCCGGGACAGGGGCGTCCTGAAGCTTTCTTT
V: TRBV7-2; J: TRBJ2-3; size: NA; D: NA; CDR3: CASSPVGGGTDTQYF; DNA: TGTGCCAGCAGTCCAGTGGGAGGAGGGACAGATACGCAGTATTTT
V: TRBV25-1; J: TRBJ2-2; size: NA; D: NA; CDR3: CASSTILRELFF; DNA: TGTGCCAGCAGTACTATTCTAAGGGAGCTGTTTTTT
V: TRBV18; J: TRBJ2-7; size: NA; D: NA; CDR3: CASSPIDTGGAYEQYF; DNA: TGTGCCAGCTCCCCTATTGATACAGGGGGGGCCTACGAGCAGTACTTC
V: TRBV19; J: TRBJ1-2; size: NA; D: NA; CDR3: CASTGREPLRSGYTF; DNA: TGTGCCAGCACCGGAAGGGAGCCCTTGAGGAGTGGCTACACCTTC
V: TRBV5-4; J: TRBJ2-3; size: NA; D: NA; CDR3: CASSLESGADTQYF; DNA: TGTGCCAGCAGCTTGGAATCAGGGGCAGATACGCAGTATTTT
V: TRBV18; J: TRBJ2-3; size: NA; D: TRBD2; CDR3: CASSPQRGGADTQYF; DNA: TGTGCCAGCTCACCGCAGCGGGGGGGGGCAGATACGCAGTATTTT
V: TRBV7-8; J: TRBJ2-2; size: NA; D: TRBD2; CDR3: CASSYTGTSGLGGELFF; DNA: TGTGCCAGCAGCTATACCGGGACTAGCGGTCTGGGCGGGGAGCTGTTTTTT